The next 23 T cell receptor beta chains were all read from a single sample in a study of shared clonotypes between healthy human individuals. The naive CD8 fraction comprised CD45RO-negative cells positively selected for CCR7 and excluded terminally differentiated effector memory CD45RA+ cells. The assay was immunoSEQ multiplex PCR, and TCRdb's table has in-frame clones only and misses some. The sample holds approximately 2,000,000 clones, 93% seen once. The specimen was naive CD8+ T cells from PBMCs. These receptors were taken from a young man in good health. Some clones in this sample may be carry-over from other donors' samples.

The chain combines TRBV5-1 with TRBJ2-7; TRBD1 aligns across 9 bases. The CDR3 extends over 12 amino acids. The germline V gene encodes CDR1 SGHRS and CDR2 YFSETQ. The junction had 5 bases not matched to a gene; V was cut back by 7 bases and J by 6 bases. As DNA, the CDR3 is TGCGCCAGCCGGACAGGGGTCGGCGAGCAGTACTTC. Translated, it gives CASRTGVGEQYF.

The chain combines TRBV7-9 with TRBJ2-7, with D hard to call. The CDR3 totals 13 residues. Germline-derived CDR1 and CDR2 are SEHNR and FQNEAQ (reference sequence). V dropped 8 bases and J dropped 0 bases, with 11 bases sitting between them. CDR3 loop: CASGQDNSYEQYF. In DNA, the CDR3 is TGTGCCAGCGGTCAGGATAACTCCTACGAGCAGTACTTC.

This chain joins TRBV28 and TRBJ2-5; 8 bases match TRBD1. CDR1 and CDR2 (germline): MDHEN, SYDVKM. CDR3 size: 15 residues. V lost 5 bases and J lost 5; bases outside the gene matches: 10. This CDR3 is CASSPLQGVGETQYF. DNA of the CDR3: TGTGCCAGCAGTCCATTACAGGGGGTGGGGGAGACCCAGTACTTC.

The V gene is TRBV9, the J gene TRBJ2-1, with 9 bases that match TRBD2. V gave up 2 bases and J gave up 9 bases; unmatched junction bases: 12. The CDR3 runs 16 residues. Germline V lookup: CDR1 SGDLS, CDR2 YYNGEE. The CDR3 region is CASSVSYAGGRGEQFF. The CDR3 nucleotides are TGTGCCAGCAGCGTCTCCTACGCGGGAGGGCGGGGTGAGCAGTTCTTC.

This chain links TRBV5-6 with TRBJ2-5; D unresolved. The J call is doubtful: the DNA matches TRBJ2-7 better. The CDR3 runs to 14 residues. Germline CDR1 and CDR2: SGHDT and YYEEEE. Here the CDR3 DNA reads TGTGCCAGCAGCTCGGGCCCGTCCTCCTACGAGCAGTACTTC. Translated, it gives CASSSGPSSYEQYF.

The chain joins TRBV27 to TRBJ2-5; 10 nucleotides align to TRBD1. V gave up 5 bases and J gave up 5 bases; unmatched junction bases: 8. CDR1 MNHEY and CDR2 SMNVEV come from the germline V gene (reference sequence). CDR3 length: 15 amino acids. CDR3 coding DNA: TGTGCCAGCAGTGTCCGGGACAGGGGCAGGGAGACCCAGTACTTC. Residues: CASSVRDRGRETQYF.

Written as DNA, the CDR3 is TGTGCCAGCAGCTTAAGGGCAGTGCTTTACAATCAGCCCCAGCATTTT. Translating it yields CASSLRAVLYNQPQHF. This chain uses TRBV7-8 with TRBJ1-5; no firm D call. Between the trimmed V and J ends, which lost 2 bases and 3 bases, there was a span of 14 bases. The germline CDR1 and CDR2 sequences are SGHVS and FQNEAQ. The CDR3 is made up of 16 amino acids.

This clone was recorded only once. The chain links TRBV4-1 to TRBJ2-5, with 11 nucleotides matching TRBD2. The CDR3 spans 17 residues. CDR1 and CDR2 from the germline V gene are MGHRA and YSYEKL. V lost 1 base and J lost 0; bases outside the gene matches: 4. CDR3 sequence (DNA): TGCGCCAGCAGCCAAGGGCCTAGCGGGAGGAACCAAGAGACCCAGTACTTC. The encoded protein is CASSQGPSGRNQETQYF.

This clone was seen just once. This chain links TRBV9 with TRBJ2-7; tentatively, D is TRBD2 (5 bases). The length of the CDR3 is 15 residues. V lost 0 bases and J 7 bases, leaving 17 bases between the germline ends. Germline V CDR1 and CDR2: SGDLS, YYNGEE. CDR3 in amino acids: CASSVGGSNLGEQYF. The CDR3 DNA is TGTGCCAGCAGCGTAGGAGGGAGTAACCTAGGGGAGCAGTACTTC. The complete variable domain, with remaining parts taken from reference TRBV9 and TRBJ2-7, reads DSGVTQTPKHLITATGQRVTLRCSPRSGDLSVYWYQQSLDQGLQFLIQYYNGEERAKGNILERFSAQQFPDLHSELNLSSLELGDSALYFCASSVGGSNLGEQYFGPGTRLTVT.

V and J are TRBV14 and TRBJ2-1, with TRBD1 matching 8 bases. The CDR3 is 16 amino acids. Germline CDR1 SGHDN, CDR2 FVKESK. J lost 4 bases, V lost 4 bases, and 9 bases had no gene match. The CDR3 sequence: CASSPRGRGTYNEQFF. The CDR3 DNA is TGTGCCAGCAGCCCCAGGGGGCGAGGGACATACAATGAGCAGTTCTTC. Complete variable domain (other parts from reference TRBV14 and TRBJ2-1): EAGVTQFPSHSVIEKGQTVTLRCDPISGHDNLYWYRRVMGKEIKFLLHFVKESKQDESGMPNNRFLAERTGGTYSTLKVQPAELEDSGVYFCASSPRGRGTYNEQFFGPGTRLTVL.

This chain links TRBV28 with TRBJ2-3, with D possibly matching TRBD1 (6 bases). The length of the CDR3 is 14 residues. V was cut by 6 bases and J by 0 bases, with 10 bases left in between. The germline gives CDR1 MDHEN, CDR2 SYDVKM. CDR3 sequence: CASRPDSSTDTQYF. CDR3 DNA: TGTGCCAGCAGACCGGACAGTAGCACAGATACGCAGTATTTT.

The genes are TRBV9 and TRBJ2-1; 7 positions agree with TRBD2. The CDR3 totals 15 residues. The V and J ends lost 0 bases and 5 bases, in that order; junction bases with no gene match: 5. The germline CDR1 and CDR2 sequences are SGDLS and YYNGEE. In nucleotides, the CDR3 is TGTGCCAGCAGCGTAGGCGGGAGTCCAAACAATGAGCAGTTCTTC. Encoded protein: CASSVGGSPNNEQFF.

This chain connects TRBV5-1 to TRBJ2-3, with 9 bases aligning to TRBD1. The germline V gene has CDR1 SGHRS and CDR2 YFSETQ. The CDR3 totals 17 residues. J was trimmed by 3 bases and V by 0 bases; bases with no gene match: 8. For the CDR3, the DNA is TGCGCCAGCAGCTTGGCAAGAGGGGACAGGGTAACAGATACGCAGTATTTT. It translates to CASSLARGDRVTDTQYF.

V is TRBV23-1 and J is TRBJ2-3, with 9 bases lining up with TRBD2. TRBV23-1 is given ORF status, its function remaining uncertain. J was trimmed by 1 base and V by 0 bases; bases with no gene match: 14. This CDR3 contains 20 residues. In DNA, the CDR3 is TGCGCCAGCAGTCAATCGGCTAGCGGGACCCAACCCCTTCGCACAGATACGCAGTATTTT. This sequence encodes CASSQSASGTQPLRTDTQYF.

V gene TRBV25-1 combines with J gene TRBJ2-2; D possibly matches TRBD1 or TRBD2 (5 bases each). Germline V CDR1 and CDR2: MGHDK, SYGVNS. CDR3 size: 14 residues. V was trimmed by 6 bases and J by 4 bases, leaving 12 bases between them. The CDR3 protein is CASREVGVTGELFF. The DNA of the CDR3 is TGTGCCAGCAGGGAAGTGGGGGTCACCGGGGAGCTGTTTTTT.

This rearrangement joins TRBV7-2 to TRBJ2-2; a possible D gene is TRBD1 (6 bases). The CDR3 loop spans 15 amino acids. The V gene's germline CDR1 is SGHTA and CDR2 FQGNSA. V lost 5 bases to trimming and J lost 4 bases, with 14 bases between them. The chain's CDR3 is CASSPLRTVTGELFF. Written as DNA, the CDR3 is TGTGCCAGCAGCCCCTTACGGACAGTCACCGGGGAGCTGTTTTTT.

This clone was counted a single time. The rearrangement uses TRBV28 and TRBJ2-7, with TRBD2 matching over 8 bases. Germline loops: CDR1 MDHEN, CDR2 SYDVKM. This CDR3 spans 16 amino acids. The J segment lost 4 bases and the V segment lost 6 bases, leaving 14 bases of the junction unmatched. The CDR3 region has the DNA TGTGCCAGCAGACCGCTCCCGAGCGGGAGTCTGTACGAGCAGTACTTC. Residues: CASRPLPSGSLYEQYF. The variable domain in full, completed from reference TRBV28 and TRBJ2-7, reads DVKVTQSSRYLVKRTGEKVFLECVQDMDHENMFWYRQDPGLGLRLIYFSYDVKMKEKGDIPEGYSVSREKKERFSLILESASTNQTSMYLCASRPLPSGSLYEQYFGPGTRLTVT.

The chain joins TRBV27 to TRBJ1-5; TRBD1 might be the D (6 bases). CDR3 length equals 13 residues. V lost 4 bases to trimming and J lost 7 bases, with 11 bases between them. CDR1 and CDR2 from the germline V gene are MNHEY and SMNVEV (reference sequence). CDR3 DNA sequence: TGTGCCAGCAGTTGGTCAGGGGCCCAGCCCCAGCATTTT. Its protein is CASSWSGAQPQHF.

This clone was seen only once. The gene calls are TRBV7-9 and TRBJ1-3, with D perhaps matching TRBD1 (5 bases). The germline V gene has CDR1 SEHNR and CDR2 FQNEAQ (reference sequence). This CDR3 is built from 16 residues. The V and J ends lost 4 bases and 4 bases respectively, with 17 bases between them. The CDR3, as DNA: TGTGCCAGCAGCTCTACACAAAGGGGACGCGGAAACACCATATATTTT. Its protein product is CASSSTQRGRGNTIYF. Complete variable domain (other parts from reference TRBV7-9 and TRBJ1-3): DTGVSQNPRHKITKRGQNVTFRCDPISEHNRLYWYRQTLGQGPEFLTYFQNEAQLEKSRLLSDRFSAERPKGSFSTLEIQRTEQGDSAMYLCASSSTQRGRGNTIYFGEGSWLTVV.

CDR3 loop: CASNPQDRVYEQYF. For the CDR3, the DNA is TGTGCCAGCAACCCTCAGGACAGGGTGTACGAGCAGTACTTC. The chain uses TRBV7-9 and TRBJ2-7, with 8 positions matching TRBD1. After removal of 7 bases from V and 4 bases from J, the junction contained 9 bases not matched to a gene. The CDR3 is made up of 14 amino acids. Germline lookup yields CDR1 SEHNR and CDR2 FQNEAQ (reference sequence).

This chain joins TRBV28 and TRBJ1-2, with TRBD1 as a possible D gene (5 bases). This CDR3 spans 16 amino acids. Germline loops: CDR1 MDHEN, CDR2 SYDVKM. V lost 8 bases, J lost 3 bases, and 22 bases lay in between. DNA of the CDR3: TGTGCCAGCGGACCGCGGGGACTTCTAGGCGACTATGGCTACACCTTC. Translation: CASGPRGLLGDYGYTF.

This chain joins TRBV5-1 and TRBJ1-1; no clear D. There are 17 residues in the CDR3. Trimming took 4 bases from V and 6 from J, leaving 25 bases between them. The germline V gene encodes CDR1 SGHRS and CDR2 YFSETQ. Here the CDR3 reads CASSLLAQRGPPAEAFF. The CDR3 nucleotides are TGCGCCAGCAGCCTCTTGGCACAGCGGGGTCCTCCGGCTGAAGCTTTCTTT.

The genes are TRBV27 and TRBJ1-2, with D tentatively TRBD1 (6 bases). The ends were cut back, 5 bases at V and 4 bases at J, with 20 bases in the middle. Germline CDR1 is MNHEY and CDR2 is SMNVEV (reference sequence). The CDR3 loop spans 16 amino acids. CDR3 loop: CASSPLAGAAFYGYTF. The CDR3 coding sequence is TGTGCCAGCAGTCCCCTGGCAGGGGCGGCATTCTATGGCTACACCTTC.